This T cell receptor (beta chain) derives from a study of early T cells in non-severe SARS-CoV-2 infection. Study summary: Sequencing used unsorted whole-blood bulk RNA, so chains lack pairing. General study results and limits: The matching step, a VDJdb search, favored anti-spike CD8 responses and missed private and CD4 specificities.

Ten or more counts support this clonotype. Its antigen is as yet unknown. Researchers tagged individual cDNA molecules with unique molecular identifiers. From the 5' RACE reads, TCRdb called clonotypes with MiXCR, one entry per CDR3 protein. The repertoire holds 30,000 or so distinct CDR3 sequences, roughly 6.6% seen once, with about 3% in the top ten. CDR3 size: 14 residues. CDR1 is MDHEN and CDR2 is SYDVKM in the germline V gene. Losses at the gene ends were 3 bases for V and 2 bases for J; bases not matched to a gene: 3. This chain joins TRBV28 and TRBJ1-2; 7 bases fit TRBD1. Specimen: whole blood. The source of this sequence is an adult who was a healthcare worker with PCR-confirmed SARS-CoV-2 infection or an uninfected control (not recorded which). The CDR3 coding sequence is TGTGCCAGCAGTTTGGAGGGACAGAACTATGGCTACACCTTC. Amino acid sequence: CASSLEGQNYGYTF.